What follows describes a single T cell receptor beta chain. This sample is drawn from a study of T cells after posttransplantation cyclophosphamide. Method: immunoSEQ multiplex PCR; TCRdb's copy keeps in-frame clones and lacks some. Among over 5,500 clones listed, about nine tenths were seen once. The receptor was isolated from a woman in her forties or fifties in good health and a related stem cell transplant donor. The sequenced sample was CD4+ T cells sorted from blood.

As DNA, the CDR3 is TGTGCCAGCAGGTCGCAGTATAGCAATCAGCCCCAGCATTTT. It codes for CASRSQYSNQPQHF. The rearrangement links TRBV2 to TRBJ1-5; D unresolved. Germline loops: CDR1 SNHLY, CDR2 FYNNEI. CDR3 length equals 14 residues. Trimming pared 6 bases from V and 0 bases from J, leaving 9 bases between.